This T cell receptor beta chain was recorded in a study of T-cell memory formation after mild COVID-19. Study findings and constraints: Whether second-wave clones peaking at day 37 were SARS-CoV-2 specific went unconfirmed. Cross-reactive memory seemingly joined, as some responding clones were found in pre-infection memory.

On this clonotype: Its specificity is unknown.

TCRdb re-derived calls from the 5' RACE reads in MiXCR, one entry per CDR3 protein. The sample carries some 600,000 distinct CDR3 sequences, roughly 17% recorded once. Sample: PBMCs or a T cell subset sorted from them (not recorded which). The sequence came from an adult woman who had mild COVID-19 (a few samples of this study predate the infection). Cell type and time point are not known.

The CDR3 DNA is TGCGCCAGCAGCCAAGATCGGTTGGGGGCCGGCTACAATGAGCAGTTCTTC. It codes for CASSQDRLGAGYNEQFF. J is TRBJ2-1 and V is TRBV4-3, with D possibly matching TRBD1 (6 bases). With 0 bases removed from V and 3 bases from J, the gap between germline ends came to 15 bases. The CDR3 consists of 17 residues. Per the germline V gene, CDR1 is LGHNA and CDR2 is YSLEER.